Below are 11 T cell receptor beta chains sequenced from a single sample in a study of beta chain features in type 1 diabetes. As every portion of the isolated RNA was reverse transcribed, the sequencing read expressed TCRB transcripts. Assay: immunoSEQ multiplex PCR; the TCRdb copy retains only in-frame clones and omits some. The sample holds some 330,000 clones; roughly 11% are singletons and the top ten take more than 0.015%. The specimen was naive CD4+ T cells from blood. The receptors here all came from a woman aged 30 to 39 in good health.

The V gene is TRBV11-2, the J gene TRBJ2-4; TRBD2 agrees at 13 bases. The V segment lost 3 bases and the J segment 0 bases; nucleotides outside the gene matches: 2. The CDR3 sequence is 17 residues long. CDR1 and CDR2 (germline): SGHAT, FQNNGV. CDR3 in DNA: TGTGCCAGCAGCTTTGGGACTAGCGGGGTAGCCAAAAACATTCAGTACTTC. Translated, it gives CASSFGTSGVAKNIQYF.

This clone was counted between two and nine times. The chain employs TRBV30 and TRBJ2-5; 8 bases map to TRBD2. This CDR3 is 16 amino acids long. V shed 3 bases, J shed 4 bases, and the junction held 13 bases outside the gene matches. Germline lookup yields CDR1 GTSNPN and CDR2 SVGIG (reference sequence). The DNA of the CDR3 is TGTGCCTGGAGCCCAGGGTGGCGGGGGGCGGGAGAGACCCAGTACTTC. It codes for CAWSPGWRGAGETQYF.

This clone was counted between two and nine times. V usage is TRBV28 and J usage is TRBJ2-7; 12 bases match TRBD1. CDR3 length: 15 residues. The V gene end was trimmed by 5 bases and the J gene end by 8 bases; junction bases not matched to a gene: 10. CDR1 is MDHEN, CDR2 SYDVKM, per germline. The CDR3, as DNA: TGTGCCAGCAGTCTCGCCGGGACAGGGGGCAGAAAGCAGTACTTC. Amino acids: CASSLAGTGGRKQYF.

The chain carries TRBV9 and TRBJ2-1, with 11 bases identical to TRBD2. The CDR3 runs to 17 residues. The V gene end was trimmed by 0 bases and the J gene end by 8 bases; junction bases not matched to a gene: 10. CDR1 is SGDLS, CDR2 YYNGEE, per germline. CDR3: CASSVELAGGPGDEQFF. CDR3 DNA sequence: TGTGCCAGCAGCGTAGAATTAGCGGGAGGGCCTGGAGATGAGCAGTTCTTC.

CDR3 sequence reads: CASSLLAGAPGETQYF. The CDR3 DNA is TGTGCCAGCTCACTACTAGCGGGGGCCCCCGGAGAGACCCAGTACTTC. The gene calls are TRBV18 and TRBJ2-5, with 11 bases lining up with TRBD2. The trim removed 4 bases at V and 4 bases at J, leaving 8 bases unmatched. CDR3 length equals 16 residues. Per germline, CDR1 KGHSH and CDR2 LQKENI.

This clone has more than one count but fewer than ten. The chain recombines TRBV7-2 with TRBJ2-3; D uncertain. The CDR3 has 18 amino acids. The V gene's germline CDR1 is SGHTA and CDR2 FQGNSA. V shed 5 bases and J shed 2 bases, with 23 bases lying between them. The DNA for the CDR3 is TGTGCCAGCAGCCACCAACAGATCGCCGCCCAGAACACAGATACGCAGTATTTT. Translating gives CASSHQQIAAQNTDTQYF.

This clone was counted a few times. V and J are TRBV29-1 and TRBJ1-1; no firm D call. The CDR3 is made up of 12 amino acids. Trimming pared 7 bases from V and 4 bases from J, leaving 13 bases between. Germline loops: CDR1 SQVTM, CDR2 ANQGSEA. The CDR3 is CSALIPGTEAFF. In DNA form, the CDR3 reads TGCAGCGCGCTTATTCCAGGCACTGAAGCTTTCTTT.

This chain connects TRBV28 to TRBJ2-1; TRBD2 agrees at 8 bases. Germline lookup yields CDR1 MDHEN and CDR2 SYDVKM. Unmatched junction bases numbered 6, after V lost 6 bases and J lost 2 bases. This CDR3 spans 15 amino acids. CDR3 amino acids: CASRTLAATYNEQFF. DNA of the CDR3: TGTGCCAGCAGGACACTAGCGGCCACCTACAATGAGCAGTTCTTC.

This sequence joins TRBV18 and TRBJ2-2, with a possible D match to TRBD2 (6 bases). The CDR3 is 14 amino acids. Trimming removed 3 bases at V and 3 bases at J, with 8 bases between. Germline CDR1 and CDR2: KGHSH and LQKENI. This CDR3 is CASSPEGDTGELFF. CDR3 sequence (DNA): TGTGCCAGCTCACCGGAGGGAGACACCGGGGAGCTGTTTTTT.

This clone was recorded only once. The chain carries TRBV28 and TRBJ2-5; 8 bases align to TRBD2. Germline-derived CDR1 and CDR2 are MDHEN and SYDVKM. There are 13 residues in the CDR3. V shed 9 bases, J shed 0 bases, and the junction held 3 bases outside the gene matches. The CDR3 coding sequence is TGTGCCAGTCGGGGGGGGTACCAAGAGACCCAGTACTTC. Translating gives CASRGGYQETQYF.

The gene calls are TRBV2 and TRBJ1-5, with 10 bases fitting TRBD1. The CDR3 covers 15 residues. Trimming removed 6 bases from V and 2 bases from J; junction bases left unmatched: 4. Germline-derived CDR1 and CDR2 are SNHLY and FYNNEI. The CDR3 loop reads CASRRGTGGNQPQHF. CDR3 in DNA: TGTGCCAGCAGACGTGGGACAGGGGGCAATCAGCCCCAGCATTTT.